Listed below are T cell receptor beta chains from one sample, sequenced in a study of blood T cell repertoires in COVID-19. Clones were sequenced by immunoSEQ multiplex PCR, and TCRdb holds only the in-frame ones, with some missing. The sample consists of about 200,000 clones, 65% to 90% of them appearing once. The sample taken for sequencing was PBMCs or T cells enriched from blood (not recorded which). These receptors originate from an older woman with acute COVID-19. The CDR3 runs from the conserved cysteine through the conserved F or W. The order of the fields is clone size, J gene, V gene, CDR3 protein. Part of the rows lack a size; the others show once, few, many or a class for expanded clones.

size: -
J: TRBJ1-2
V: TRBV7-2
CDR3: CASSLAAGGHYGYTF

size: -
J: TRBJ1-1
V: TRBV2
CDR3: CASSDRGVASAFF

size: -
J: TRBJ2-6
V: TRBV28
CDR3: CASSTTGGAGANVLTF

size: -
J: TRBJ2-5
V: TRBV13
CDR3: CASSFGGKTQYF

size: -
J: TRBJ2-5
V: TRBV27
CDR3: CASSLHAGGGETQYF

size: -
J: TRBJ2-3
V: TRBV14
CDR3: CASSVQGGRTDTQYF

size: -
J: TRBJ1-1
V: TRBV27
CDR3: CASSLKATGGTEAFF

size: -
J: TRBJ2-3
V: TRBV12-3/TRBV12-4
CDR3: CASILAGVTQYF

size: -
J: TRBJ2-5
V: TRBV11-2
CDR3: CASSLDSWGLETQYF

size: -
J: TRBJ2-5
V: TRBV2
CDR3: CASSVMAGGGETQYF

size: few
J: TRBJ2-1
V: TRBV7-2
CDR3: CASSLEPGYNEQFF

size: once
J: TRBJ1-1
V: TRBV9
CDR3: CASSVSPGNTEAFF

size: -
J: TRBJ2-7
V: TRBV6-5
CDR3: CAIGDSPSSEQYF

size: -
J: TRBJ2-1
V: TRBV5-1
CDR3: CASSIGTSGVSEQFF

size: -
J: TRBJ1-5
V: TRBV28
CDR3: CASSPRDRYSNQPQHF

size: -
J: TRBJ1-2
V: TRBV19
CDR3: CARPELRGGDYGYTF

size: -
J: TRBJ1-1
V: TRBV6-5
CDR3: CASTEGGVYGTEAFF

size: -
J: TRBJ1-5
V: TRBV6-4
CDR3: CASPQESGQPQHF

size: many
J: TRBJ2-5
V: TRBV7-7
CDR3: CASSSGRAYQETQYF

size: -
J: TRBJ2-6
V: TRBV3-1/TRBV3-2
CDR3: CASSLTDSGANVLTF